This TCR beta chain was retrieved from a study of blood T cell repertoires in COVID-19. Produced via immunoSEQ multiplex PCR; TCRdb's table is partial and in-frame only. The top ten hold roughly 7% of the sample, which has more than 95,000 clones, 70% to 85% seen once. CDR1 and CDR2 (germline): MNHEY, SMNVEV (reference sequence). The J segment lost 3 bases and the V segment lost 6 bases, leaving 9 bases of the junction unmatched. The CDR3 consists of 15 residues. The chain joins TRBV27 to TRBJ2-5; 8 bases are a match to TRBD1. The sequencing input was peripheral blood. The receptor's source is a man in his 70s with active or convalescent COVID-19. The CDR3 reads CASSIGKGQEETQYF. The CDR3 nucleotides are TGTGCCAGCAGCATTGGGAAGGGACAGGAAGAGACCCAGTACTTC.